The next 23 T cell receptor beta chains were all read from a single sample in a study of graft-versus-host responses after intestinal transplantation. Clones were read by immunoSEQ multiplex PCR, and TCRdb kept only the in-frame ones, dropping some. The sample lists under 15,000 clones, approximately 40% occurring once. With some 200,000 irradiated, violet-dye-labeled stimulator cells, some 200,000 CFSE-labeled responder cells were plated. Material: alloreactive CD8+ T cells from a mixed lymphocyte reaction culture, obtained before intestinal transplant. Subset: CFSE-low proliferating T cells sorted from roughly 6-day pre-transplant mixed lymphocyte reaction (GvH or HvG direction). The receptors were sampled from a human patient who received an intestinal transplant.

There are a few counts of this clone. V usage is TRBV5-5 and J usage is TRBJ1-2, with D unclear. The CDR3 totals 12 residues. Trimming pared 2 bases from V and 5 bases from J, leaving 7 bases between. Germline V gene sequence: CDR1 SGHKS, CDR2 YYEKEE (reference sequence). Written as DNA, the CDR3 is TGTGCCAGCAGCTTCGAAGGGTATGGCTACACCTTC. Its translation is CASSFEGYGYTF.

The table lists this clone with a few counts. The chain is built from TRBV7-2 and TRBJ2-2; TRBD1 aligns across 7 bases. The J segment lost 3 bases and the V segment lost 3 bases, leaving 7 bases of the junction unmatched. This CDR3 has 16 residues. Germline lookup yields CDR1 SGHTA and CDR2 FQGNSA. The CDR3 region is CASSFKTGLYTGELFF. For the CDR3, the DNA is TGTGCCAGCAGCTTCAAGACAGGGTTGTACACCGGGGAGCTGTTTTTT. The full variable domain, completed using reference TRBV7-2 and TRBJ2-2, is GAGVSQSPSNKVTEKGKDVELRCDPISGHTALYWYRQSLGQGLEFLIYFQGNSAPDKSGLPSDRFSAERTGGSVSTLTIQRTQQEDSAVYLCASSFKTGLYTGELFFGEGSRLTVL.

This clone has more than one count but fewer than ten. J is TRBJ1-4 and V is TRBV9; D gene uncertain. CDR3 length: 15 amino acids. Trimming shortened V by 0 bases and J by 4 bases, and 10 bases separated the two germline ends. Germline V lookup: CDR1 SGDLS, CDR2 YYNGEE. The CDR3 DNA sequence: TGTGCCAGCAGCGTAGAGGGAACAATTAATGAAAAACTGTTTTTT. Translated: CASSVEGTINEKLFF.

This clone has a handful of counts. J is TRBJ2-1 and V is TRBV10-3; no definite D call. CDR1 is ENHRY, CDR2 SYGVKD, per germline. The CDR3 sequence is 11 residues long. V was pared by 6 bases and J by 7 bases, with 7 bases between. The chain's CDR3 is CAIRIRNEQFF. The CDR3 DNA sequence: TGTGCCATCAGGATCCGGAATGAGCAGTTCTTC.

V and J are TRBV18 and TRBJ2-7; possibly TRBD2 for D (5 bases). CDR3 length equals 14 residues. Trimming left V 4 bases short and J 4 bases short, with 14 bases between. Per the germline V gene, CDR1 is KGHSH and CDR2 is LQKENI. CDR3 bases: TGTGCCAGCTCACTAGACCGGGGAAATTACGAGCAGTACTTC. It encodes CASSLDRGNYEQYF.

This clone was detected a few times. The chain recombines TRBV7-6 with TRBJ2-7; TRBD1 agrees at 9 bases. The V gene end was trimmed by 5 bases and the J gene end by 0 bases; junction bases not matched to a gene: 5. Germline assignment: CDR1 SGHVS and CDR2 FNYEAQ. The CDR3 is made up of 15 amino acids. DNA of the CDR3: TGTGCCAGCAGCCAAGGACAGGGGCCCTCCTACGAGCAGTACTTC. It specifies CASSQGQGPSYEQYF.

This clone was detected only a few times. The chain combines TRBV9 with TRBJ1-6; no clear D gene. CDR3 length: 14 amino acids. Trimming stripped 4 bases from V and 6 bases from J, with 11 bases between. Germline values: CDR1 SGDLS, CDR2 YYNGEE. The CDR3 DNA is TGTGCCAGCAGCCCATCGGGTTTTAATTCACCCCTCCACTTT. This encodes CASSPSGFNSPLHF.

This clone is deemed medium-sized. The chain combines TRBV4-2 with TRBJ2-5; maybe TRBD2 (6 bases). V shed 0 bases and J shed 5 bases, with 16 bases lying between them. Germline CDR1 reads LGHNA; CDR2 reads YNFKEQ. CDR3 size: 16 residues. CDR3 bases: TGTGCCAGCAGCCAAGATTGGACCCCACGGGAGGAGACCCAGTACTTC. Protein sequence: CASSQDWTPREETQYF.

This clone was seen only a few times. The rearrangement joins TRBV7-9 to TRBJ2-1; D ambiguous. Per germline, CDR1 SEHNR and CDR2 FQNEAQ (reference sequence). The V end lost 3 bases, the J end lost 4 bases, and 10 bases lay between the germline ends. The CDR3 length is 14 residues. CDR3 amino acids: CASSLLTDYNEQFF. In nucleotides, the CDR3 is TGTGCCAGCAGCTTGCTGACGGATTACAATGAGCAGTTCTTC.

The J gene is TRBJ2-7, the V gene TRBV5-4; D not resolved. CDR3 length equals 15 residues. Trimming removed 0 bases from V and 6 bases from J, with 16 bases in between. Germline V CDR1 and CDR2: SGHNT, YYREEE (reference sequence). This CDR3 reads CASSLVASEGSEQYF. Written as DNA, the CDR3 is TGTGCCAGCAGCTTGGTGGCTTCAGAAGGCTCCGAGCAGTACTTC.

The genes are TRBV6-1 and TRBJ1-2; 7 bases fit TRBD1. This CDR3 is built from 14 residues. Germline lookup yields CDR1 MNHNS and CDR2 SASEGT. Losses at the gene ends were 5 bases for V and 3 bases for J; bases not matched to a gene: 6. The DNA of the CDR3 is TGTGCCAGCAGTCCTCAGGGGGTTGACTATGGCTACACCTTC. This codes for CASSPQGVDYGYTF.

This clone was seen a single time. This chain links TRBV7-9 with TRBJ1-2, with 7 bases identical to TRBD1. This CDR3 is 14 amino acids long. Germline V CDR1 and CDR2: SEHNR, FQNEAQ (reference sequence). Trimming took 5 bases from V and 6 from J; bases not matched to a gene: 9. The DNA of the CDR3 is TGTGCCAGCAGCCCTAGGACAGGCTTTGATGGCTACACCTTC. This translates into CASSPRTGFDGYTF.

The genes are TRBV4-2 and TRBJ2-3; unclear D gene. The CDR3 is made up of 15 amino acids. Looked up from germline, CDR1 is LGHNA and CDR2 is YNFKEQ. V lost 1 base and J 2 bases, leaving 10 bases between the germline ends. The CDR3 reads CASSQAWVVTDTQYF. The CDR3 coding sequence is TGTGCCAGCAGCCAAGCTTGGGTCGTCACAGATACGCAGTATTTT.

By sample share, this clone is medium-sized (0.01 to 0.1%). This chain joins TRBV19 and TRBJ2-3; 7 nucleotides agree with TRBD1. V gave up 9 bases and J gave up 0 bases; unmatched junction bases: 9. The CDR3 spans 15 residues. Per germline, CDR1 LNHDA and CDR2 SQIVND (reference sequence). The chain's CDR3 is CASTSTGSSTDTQYF. For the CDR3, the DNA is TGTGCCAGCACCTCGACAGGGTCTAGCACAGATACGCAGTATTTT.

The rearrangement links TRBV7-9 to TRBJ2-3, with 9 nucleotides matching TRBD2. V trimming: 9 bases; J trimming: 2 bases; junction bases outside the gene matches: 12. Germline CDR1 and CDR2: SEHNR and FQNEAQ (reference sequence). The CDR3 contains 16 residues. CDR3 coding DNA: TGTGCCAGTCTGAGGGGAGCGGGGGGCCTCACAGATACGCAGTATTTT. Amino acid sequence: CASLRGAGGLTDTQYF.

This clone has a single count. This chain joins TRBV27 and TRBJ1-2, with a possible D match to TRBD1 (5 bases). Germline CDR1 reads MNHEY; CDR2 reads SMNVEV (reference sequence). The CDR3 spans 14 residues. V was clipped by 3 bases and J by 5 bases, with 13 bases between them. The CDR3 spells CASSFGGAGYGYTF. For the CDR3, the DNA is TGTGCCAGCAGTTTTGGAGGGGCCGGGTATGGCTACACCTTC.

The chain joins TRBV15 to TRBJ2-7; a possible D gene is TRBD1 (6 bases). The germline V gene has CDR1 LNHNV and CDR2 YYDKDF (reference sequence). Deletions cut 5 bases from V and 3 bases from J, with 11 bases between. The CDR3 covers 13 residues. The CDR3, as DNA: TGTGCCACCAGCGTACAGGGTAGCTACGAGCAGTACTTC. It yields the protein CATSVQGSYEQYF.

This rearrangement joins TRBV27 to TRBJ2-3, with 7 bases identical to TRBD1. V lost 6 bases and J lost 1; bases outside the gene matches: 4. Germline V gene data show CDR1 as MNHEY and CDR2 as SMNVEV (reference sequence). The CDR3 is made up of 14 amino acids. Written as DNA, the CDR3 is TGTGCCAGCAGGTACGGGACAGGCACAGATACGCAGTATTTT. Encoded protein: CASRYGTGTDTQYF.

V and J are TRBV27 and TRBJ2-7; TRBD1 or TRBD2 may be the D gene (5 bases each). Per germline, CDR1 MNHEY and CDR2 SMNVEV (reference sequence). The V end lost 0 bases, the J end lost 6 bases, and 18 bases lay between the germline ends. The CDR3 covers 16 residues. CDR3 sequence reads: CASSLSHYWGRVEQYF. DNA of the CDR3: TGTGCCAGCAGTTTATCTCATTATTGGGGACGGGTCGAGCAGTACTTC.

This clone has only a few counts. The V gene is TRBV4-1, the J gene TRBJ1-1, with D possibly TRBD1 on 5 matching bases. Trimming removed 0 bases from V and 1 base from J, with 9 bases in between. Germline V gene sequence: CDR1 MGHRA, CDR2 YSYEKL. This CDR3 has 15 residues. The CDR3 DNA reads as TGCGCCAGCAGCCAAGAACCGAGGGGGAACACTGAAGCTTTCTTT. Its protein is CASSQEPRGNTEAFF.

In regard to this clone: This sequence may be a read error, since a much larger clone differs from it by one base. Other DNA sequences in this specimen translate into the identical CDR3. The rearrangement uses TRBV4-1 and TRBJ2-7, with TRBD2 identical over 9 bases. J gave up 1 base and V 4 bases, and 5 bases lay outside the gene matches. Germline loops: CDR1 MGHRA, CDR2 YSYEKL. The CDR3 spans 15 residues. This chain's CDR3 is CASSPSSGASYEQYF. CDR3 sequence (DNA): TGCGCCAGCAGCCCTTCTAGCGGGGCTTCCTACGAGCAGTACTTC.

The chain has TRBV27 and TRBJ2-2; 10 positions match TRBD1. V lost 4 bases to trimming and J lost 5 bases; unmatched junction nucleotides: 16. The CDR3 is 19 amino acids. Germline CDR1 and CDR2: MNHEY and SMNVEV (reference sequence). CDR3 in amino acids: CASSYGGIPGQGYTGELFF. The CDR3, as DNA: TGTGCCAGCAGTTATGGGGGGATTCCGGGACAGGGGTATACCGGGGAGCTGTTTTTT.

This clone was observed a single time. The V gene is TRBV7-6, the J gene TRBJ1-2, with D hard to call. CDR1 and CDR2 (germline): SGHVS, FNYEAQ. The CDR3 sequence is 14 residues long. Trimming took 1 base from V and 4 from J, leaving 10 bases between them. The CDR3 region has the DNA TGTGCCAGCAGCTTAGATGAGAGACTCTATGGCTACACCTTC. Translated, it gives CASSLDERLYGYTF.